Described below is a single TCR beta chain sequence and its context. Its antigen is undetermined. This record comes from a study of cytomegalovirus exposure and HLA in healthy donors. General study points: Later analysis associated a missense DCLRE1C variant with TCR beta V- and J-gene trimming. The listing of 150 to 200 TCR beta chains classed them as cytomegalovirus-associated. Some V segments, including TRBV6-2 and TRBV6-3, were excluded as indistinguishable.

The CDR3 has 17 residues. Germline CDR1 SGHVS, CDR2 FNYEAQ. V dropped 6 bases and J dropped 5 bases, with 23 bases sitting between them. The PCR employed 60 Vbeta primers together with 13 Jbeta primers. As processed by the authors: In a later analysis, of 80 million or so unique beta chains, around 9.9 million appeared in at least two donors. TCRdb's copy holds only in-frame clones and misses some; the assay was immunoSEQ multiplex PCR. V, J and clone size were drawn from that table, and D and trimming were deduced from the DNA. The table shows about 180,000 clones, with 60% to 80% occurring only once.

Sequencing was carried out using PBMCs. The clonotype comes from a man aged 60-69 years in good health and CMV-seronegative. This chain connects TRBV7-6 to TRBJ1-5; unclear D gene. CDR3 sequence: CASSPAYLVEGDQPQHF. As DNA, the CDR3 is TGTGCCAGCAGTCCGGCCTATTTGGTCGAGGGCGATCAGCCCCAGCATTTT. Drawing the rest from reference TRBV7-6 and TRBJ1-5, the complete variable domain is GAGVSQSPRYKVTKRGQDVALRCDPISGHVSLYWYRQALGQGPEFLTYFNYEAQQDKSGLPNDRFSAERPEGSISTLTIQRTEQRDSAMYRCASSPAYLVEGDQPQHFGDGTRLSIL.